This T cell receptor (beta chain) was identified in a study of T cell repertoires in aging, cancer and after chemotherapy. TRB rearrangements spanning V, D and J were amplified using mixed TRB-A/B primers. TCRdb used MiXCR to reprocess the multiplex PCR reads, holding one entry per CDR3 protein. Found here are 8,500 to 13,000 distinct CDR3 sequences, 32% of them singletons; the top ten hold around 3%. Only a few counts were recorded for this clonotype. CDR1 MRHNA and CDR2 SNTAGT come from the germline V gene. J was trimmed by 4 bases and V by 3 bases; bases with no gene match: 0. The CDR3 covers 15 residues. The template was genomic DNA from peripheral blood, not RNA.

The sequenced sample was blood. The chain is built from TRBV6-4 and TRBJ2-2; 12 nucleotides line up with TRBD2. The source of this sequence is a human donor in good health. Here the CDR3 reads CASSELAGGTGELFF. DNA for the CDR3: TGTGCCAGCAGTGAACTAGCGGGGGGCACCGGGGAGCTGTTTTTT.